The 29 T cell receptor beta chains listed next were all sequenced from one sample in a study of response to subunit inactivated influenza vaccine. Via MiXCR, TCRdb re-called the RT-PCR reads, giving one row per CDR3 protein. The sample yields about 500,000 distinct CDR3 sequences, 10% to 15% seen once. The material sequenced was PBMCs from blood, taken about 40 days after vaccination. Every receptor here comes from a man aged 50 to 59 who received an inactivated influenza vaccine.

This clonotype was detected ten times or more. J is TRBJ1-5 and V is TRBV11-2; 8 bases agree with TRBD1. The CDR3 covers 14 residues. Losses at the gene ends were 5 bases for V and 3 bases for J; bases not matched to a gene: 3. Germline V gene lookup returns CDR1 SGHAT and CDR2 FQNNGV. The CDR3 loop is CASSGQGSNQPQHF. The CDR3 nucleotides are TGTGCCAGCAGCGGACAGGGTTCCAATCAGCCCCAGCATTTT. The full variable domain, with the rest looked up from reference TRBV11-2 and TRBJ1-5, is EAGVAQSPRYKIIEKRQSVAFWCNPISGHATLYWYQQILGQGPKLLIQFQNNGVVDDSQLPKDRFSAERLKGVDSTLKIQPAKLEDSAVYLCASSGQGSNQPQHFGDGTRLSIL.

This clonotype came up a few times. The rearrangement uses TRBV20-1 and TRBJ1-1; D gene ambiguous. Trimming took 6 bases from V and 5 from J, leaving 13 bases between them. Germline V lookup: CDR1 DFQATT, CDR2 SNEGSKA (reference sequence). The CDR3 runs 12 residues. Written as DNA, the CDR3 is TGCAGTGCCGGCGGGTATGTTACTGAAGCTTTCTTT. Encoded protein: CSAGGYVTEAFF.

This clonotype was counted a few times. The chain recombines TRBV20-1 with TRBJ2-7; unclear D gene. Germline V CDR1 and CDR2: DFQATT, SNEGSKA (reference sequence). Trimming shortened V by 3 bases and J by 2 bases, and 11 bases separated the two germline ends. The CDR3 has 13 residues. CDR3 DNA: TGCAGTGCTAGTTCTGGGAACACCTACGAGCAGTACTTC. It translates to CSASSGNTYEQYF.

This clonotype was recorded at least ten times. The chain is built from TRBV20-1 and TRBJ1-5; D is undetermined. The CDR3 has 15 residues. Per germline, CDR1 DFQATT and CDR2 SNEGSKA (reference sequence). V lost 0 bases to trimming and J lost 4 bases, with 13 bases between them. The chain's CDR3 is CSARDAGPGNQPQHF. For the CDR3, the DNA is TGCAGTGCTAGAGATGCAGGCCCTGGAAATCAGCCCCAGCATTTT.

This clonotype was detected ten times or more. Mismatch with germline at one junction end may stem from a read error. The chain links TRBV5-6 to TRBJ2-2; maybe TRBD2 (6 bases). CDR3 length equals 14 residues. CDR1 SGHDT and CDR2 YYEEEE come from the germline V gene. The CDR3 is CASSSGITNGGLFF. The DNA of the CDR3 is TGTGCCAGCAGCTCCGGGATAACTAACGGGGGGCTGTTTTTT.

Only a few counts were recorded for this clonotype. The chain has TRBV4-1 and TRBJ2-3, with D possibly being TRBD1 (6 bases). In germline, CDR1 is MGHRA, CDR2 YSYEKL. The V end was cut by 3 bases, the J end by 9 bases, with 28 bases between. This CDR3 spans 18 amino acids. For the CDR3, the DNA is TGCGCCAGCAGCCATCCCGCCAGGGGACCTCTCTCCCAGTTCACGCAGTATTTT. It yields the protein CASSHPARGPLSQFTQYF.

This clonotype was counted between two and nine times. This CDR3 is CASSLDGTGNSPLHF. The DNA of the CDR3 is TGTGCCAGCAGCTTAGACGGGACGGGAAATTCACCCCTCCACTTT. The chain couples TRBV7-9 to TRBJ1-6, with D perhaps matching TRBD1 (5 bases). Deletions cut 1 base from V and 7 bases from J, with 11 bases between. Germline values: CDR1 SEHNR, CDR2 FQNEAQ (reference sequence). The CDR3 covers 15 residues. Together with reference TRBV7-9 and TRBJ1-6, the CDR3 gives the full variable domain: DTGVSQNPRHKITKRGQNVTFRCDPISEHNRLYWYRQTLGQGPEFLTYFQNEAQLEKSRLLSDRFSAERPKGSFSTLEIQRTEQGDSAMYLCASSLDGTGNSPLHFGNGTRLTVT.

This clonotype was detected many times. The CDR3 nucleotides read TGTGCCAGCAGTTTAAAGGCCAGTCGGATAGATAGCACAGATACGCAGTATTTT. Its protein product is CASSLKASRIDSTDTQYF. The chain uses TRBV28 and TRBJ2-3; unclear D gene. V lost 2 bases, J lost 0 bases, and 18 bases lay in between. CDR3 size: 18 residues. In germline, CDR1 is MDHEN, CDR2 SYDVKM.

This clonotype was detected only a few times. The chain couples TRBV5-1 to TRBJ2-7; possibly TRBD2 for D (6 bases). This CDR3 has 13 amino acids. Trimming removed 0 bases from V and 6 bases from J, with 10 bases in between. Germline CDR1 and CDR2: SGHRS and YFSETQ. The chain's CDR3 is CASSLARGLEQYF. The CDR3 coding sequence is TGCGCCAGCAGCTTGGCCCGGGGACTCGAGCAGTACTTC. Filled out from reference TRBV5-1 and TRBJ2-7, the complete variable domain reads KAGVTQTPRYLIKTRGQQVTLSCSPISGHRSVSWYQQTPGQGLQFLFEYFSETQRNKGNFPGRFSGRQFSNSRSEMNVSTLELGDSALYLCASSLARGLEQYFGPGTRLTVT.

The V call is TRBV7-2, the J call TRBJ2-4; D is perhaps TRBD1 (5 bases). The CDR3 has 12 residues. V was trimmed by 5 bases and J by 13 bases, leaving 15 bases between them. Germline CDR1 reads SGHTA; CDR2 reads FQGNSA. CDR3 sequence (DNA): TGTGCCAGCAGCCCGAACCGACAGATCCAGTACTTC. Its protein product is CASSPNRQIQYF. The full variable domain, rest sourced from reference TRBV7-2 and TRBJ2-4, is GAGVSQSPSNKVTEKGKDVELRCDPISGHTALYWYRQSLGQGLEFLIYFQGNSAPDKSGLPSDRFSAERTGGSVSTLTIQRTQQEDSAVYLCASSPNRQIQYFGAGTRLSVL.

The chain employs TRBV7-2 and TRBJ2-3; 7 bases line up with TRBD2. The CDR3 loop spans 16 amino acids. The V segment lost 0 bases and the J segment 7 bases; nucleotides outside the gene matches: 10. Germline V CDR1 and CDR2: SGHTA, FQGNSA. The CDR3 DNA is TGTGCCAGCAGCTTAGCGCGACTAGCTCGGGACTATACGCAGTATTTT. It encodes CASSLARLARDYTQYF.

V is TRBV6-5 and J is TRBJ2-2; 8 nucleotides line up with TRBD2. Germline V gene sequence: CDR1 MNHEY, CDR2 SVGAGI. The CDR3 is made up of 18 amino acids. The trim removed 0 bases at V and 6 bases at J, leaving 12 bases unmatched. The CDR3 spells CASSYSNPGLVLPGELFF. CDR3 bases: TGTGCCAGCAGTTACTCGAATCCGGGACTAGTCCTCCCCGGGGAGCTGTTTTTT.

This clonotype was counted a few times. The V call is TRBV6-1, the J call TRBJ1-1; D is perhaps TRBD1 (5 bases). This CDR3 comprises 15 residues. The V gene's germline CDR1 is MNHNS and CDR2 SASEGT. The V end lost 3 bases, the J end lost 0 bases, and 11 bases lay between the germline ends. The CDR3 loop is CASSDWKGMNTEAFF. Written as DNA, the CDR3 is TGTGCCAGCAGTGATTGGAAGGGGATGAACACTGAAGCTTTCTTT.

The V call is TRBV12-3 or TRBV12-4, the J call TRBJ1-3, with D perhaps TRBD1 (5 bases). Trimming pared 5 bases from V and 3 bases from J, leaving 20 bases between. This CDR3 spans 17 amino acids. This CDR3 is CASSAPGRPGVGNTIYF. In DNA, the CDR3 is TGTGCCAGCAGTGCCCCGGGGCGGCCTGGAGTTGGAAACACCATATATTTT.

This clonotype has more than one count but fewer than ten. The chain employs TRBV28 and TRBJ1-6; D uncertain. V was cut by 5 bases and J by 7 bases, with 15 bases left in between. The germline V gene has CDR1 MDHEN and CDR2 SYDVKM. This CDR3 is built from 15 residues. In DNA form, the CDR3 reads TGTGCCAGCAGTCCCGGACTCTCGGGGAATTCACCCCTCCACTTT. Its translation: CASSPGLSGNSPLHF.

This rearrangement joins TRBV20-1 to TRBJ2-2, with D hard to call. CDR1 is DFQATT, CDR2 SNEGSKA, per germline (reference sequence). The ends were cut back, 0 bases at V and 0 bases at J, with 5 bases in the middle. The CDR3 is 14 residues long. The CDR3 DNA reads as TGCAGTGCTAGAGATTGGGCGAACACCGGGGAGCTGTTTTTT. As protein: CSARDWANTGELFF.

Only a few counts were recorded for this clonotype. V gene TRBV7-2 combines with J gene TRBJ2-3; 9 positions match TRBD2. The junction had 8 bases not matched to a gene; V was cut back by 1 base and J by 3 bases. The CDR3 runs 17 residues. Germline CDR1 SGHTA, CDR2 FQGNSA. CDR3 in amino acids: CASSLVYGSGGTDTQYF. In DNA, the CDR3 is TGTGCCAGCAGCTTAGTTTATGGTAGCGGGGGAACAGATACGCAGTATTTT. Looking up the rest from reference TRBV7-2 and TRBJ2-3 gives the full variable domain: GAGVSQSPSNKVTEKGKDVELRCDPISGHTALYWYRQSLGQGLEFLIYFQGNSAPDKSGLPSDRFSAERTGGSVSTLTIQRTQQEDSAVYLCASSLVYGSGGTDTQYFGPGTRLTVL.

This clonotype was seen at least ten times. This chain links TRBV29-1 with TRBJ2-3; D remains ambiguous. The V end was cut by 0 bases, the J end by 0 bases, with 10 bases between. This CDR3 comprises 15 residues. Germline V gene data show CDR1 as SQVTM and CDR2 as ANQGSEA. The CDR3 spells CSVEDPGPSTDTQYF. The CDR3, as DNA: TGCAGCGTTGAAGATCCTGGGCCCAGCACAGATACGCAGTATTTT.

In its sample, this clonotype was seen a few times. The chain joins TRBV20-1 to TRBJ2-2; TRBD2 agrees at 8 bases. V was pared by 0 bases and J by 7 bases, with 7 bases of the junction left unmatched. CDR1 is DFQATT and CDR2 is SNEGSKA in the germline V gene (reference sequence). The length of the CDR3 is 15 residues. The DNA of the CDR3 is TGCAGTGCTAGAGATACGGGAGGGCCTTTCGGGGAGCTGTTTTTT. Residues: CSARDTGGPFGELFF.

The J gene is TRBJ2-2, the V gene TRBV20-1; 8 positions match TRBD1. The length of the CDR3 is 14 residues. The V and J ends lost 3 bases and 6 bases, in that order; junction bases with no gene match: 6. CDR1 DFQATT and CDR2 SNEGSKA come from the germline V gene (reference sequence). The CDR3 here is CSASPRGRPGELFF. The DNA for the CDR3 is TGCAGTGCTAGCCCCAGGGGGCGCCCCGGGGAGCTGTTTTTT.

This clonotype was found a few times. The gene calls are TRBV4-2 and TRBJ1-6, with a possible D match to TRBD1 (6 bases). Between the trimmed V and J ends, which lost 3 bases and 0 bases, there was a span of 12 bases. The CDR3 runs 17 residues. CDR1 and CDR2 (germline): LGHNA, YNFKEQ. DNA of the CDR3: TGTGCCAGCAGCCAGGGAGACAGGAGCTCCTATAATTCACCCCTCCACTTT. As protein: CASSQGDRSSYNSPLHF.

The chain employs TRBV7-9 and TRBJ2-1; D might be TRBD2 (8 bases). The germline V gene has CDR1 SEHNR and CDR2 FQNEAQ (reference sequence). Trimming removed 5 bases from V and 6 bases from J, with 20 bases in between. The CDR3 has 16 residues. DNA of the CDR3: TGTGCCAGCAGCACAACAGGGGCACTAGCGGTCAATGAGCAGTTCTTC. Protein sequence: CASSTTGALAVNEQFF.

This chain's CDR3 is CASSLDQGLPDEQYF. The DNA of the CDR3 is TGCGCCAGCAGCTTGGATCAGGGATTACCGGACGAGCAGTACTTC. The rearrangement joins TRBV5-1 to TRBJ2-7; TRBD1 is a possible D gene (5 bases). CDR3 size: 15 residues. V lost 0 bases, J lost 5 bases, and 15 bases lay in between. Germline CDR1 SGHRS, CDR2 YFSETQ.

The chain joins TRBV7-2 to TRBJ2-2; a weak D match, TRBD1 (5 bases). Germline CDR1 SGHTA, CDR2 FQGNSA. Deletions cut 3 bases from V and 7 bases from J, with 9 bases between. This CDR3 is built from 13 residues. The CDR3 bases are TGTGCCAGCAGCTTCCAGGGTTACGGGGAGCTGTTTTTT. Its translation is CASSFQGYGELFF.

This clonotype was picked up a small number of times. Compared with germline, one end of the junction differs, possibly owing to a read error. This CDR3 reads CASGFGGSTDTQYF. The DNA of the CDR3 is TGTGCCAGCGGTTTTGGGGGGAGCACAGATACGCAGTATTTT. The chain combines TRBV28 with TRBJ2-3, with TRBD2 as a possible D gene (6 bases). Germline V gene lookup returns CDR1 MDHEN and CDR2 SYDVKM. The CDR3 length is 14 residues.

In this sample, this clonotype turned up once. CDR3 bases: TGTGCCAGCACCCCGACAGGGGGTTATAATGAAAAACTGTTTTTT. Its protein is CASTPTGGYNEKLFF. J is TRBJ1-4 and V is TRBV28, with 9 nucleotides matching TRBD1. Germline CDR1 is MDHEN and CDR2 is SYDVKM. The J segment lost 4 bases and the V segment lost 7 bases, leaving 7 bases of the junction unmatched. The CDR3 totals 15 residues.

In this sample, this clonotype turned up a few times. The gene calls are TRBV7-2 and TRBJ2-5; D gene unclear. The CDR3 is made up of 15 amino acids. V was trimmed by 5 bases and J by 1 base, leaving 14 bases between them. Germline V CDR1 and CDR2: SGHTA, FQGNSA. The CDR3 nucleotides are TGTGCCAGCAGCCTCCGTGGGCCAAGCCAAGAGACCCAGTACTTC. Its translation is CASSLRGPSQETQYF.

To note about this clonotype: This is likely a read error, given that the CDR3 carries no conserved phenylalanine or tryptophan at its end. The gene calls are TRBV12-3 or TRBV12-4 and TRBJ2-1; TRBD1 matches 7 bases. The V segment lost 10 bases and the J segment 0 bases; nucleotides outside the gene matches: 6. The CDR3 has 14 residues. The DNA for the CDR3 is TGTGCCACCCAAAGGGACAGCTCCTACAATGAGCAGTTCTTA. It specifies CATQRDSSYNEQFL.

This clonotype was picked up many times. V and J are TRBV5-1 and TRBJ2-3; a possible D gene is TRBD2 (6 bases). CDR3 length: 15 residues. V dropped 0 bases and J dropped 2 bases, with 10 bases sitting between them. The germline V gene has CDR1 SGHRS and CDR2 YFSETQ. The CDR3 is CASSLAPSDTDTQYF. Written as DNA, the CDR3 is TGCGCCAGCAGCTTGGCGCCTAGCGACACAGATACGCAGTATTTT.